These 25 T cell receptor beta chains were all obtained from the same sample, sequenced in a study of blood T cell repertoires in COVID-19. This table comes from immunoSEQ multiplex PCR, and its TCRdb copy is limited to in-frame clones, with some not included. This sample has more than 85,000 clones, with roughly nine tenths found just once. Sequencing was performed on peripheral blood. These receptors originate from a woman in her forties or fifties with COVID-19, enrolled during active disease.

This rearrangement joins TRBV21-1 to TRBJ1-1. TRBV21-1 is reported as a pseudogene. The CDR3 is 15 amino acids. DNA for the CDR3: TGTGCCAGCAGCAAAGCCGGTTTTAGAAACACTGAAGCTTTCTTT. It is translated as CASSKAGFRNTEAFF.

The CDR3 loop is CASSPWDRGEKTEAFF. The CDR3 coding sequence is TGTGCCAGCTCACCGTGGGACAGGGGGGAGAAGACTGAAGCTTTCTTT. The genes are TRBV18 and TRBJ1-1; 11 bases align to TRBD1. With V trimmed by 3 bases and J by 5 bases, 8 bases remained unmatched. The CDR3 is 16 residues long. From germline, CDR1 is KGHSH and CDR2 LQKENI.

In this sample, this clone turned up a few times. This chain joins TRBV5-1 and TRBJ1-1; no definite D call. Germline assignment: CDR1 SGHRS and CDR2 YFSETQ. CDR3 size: 14 residues. Trimming took off 5 bases at V and 7 bases at J, with 18 bases between the two ends. CDR3 protein: CASRRAGSPFEAFF. The CDR3 DNA sequence: TGCGCCAGCAGGCGAGCCGGGTCCCCTTTTGAAGCTTTCTTT.

The V and J genes are TRBV7-2 and TRBJ2-2; unclear D gene. The CDR3 covers 15 residues. Trimming shortened V by 5 bases and J by 6 bases, and 16 bases separated the two germline ends. Germline V gives CDR1 SGHTA, CDR2 FQGNSA. Written as DNA, the CDR3 is TGTGCCAGCAGCCCGCTGAGTTGGTCCGCCGGGGAGCTGTTTTTT. It yields the protein CASSPLSWSAGELFF.

The chain uses TRBV6-1 and TRBJ2-1; D is undetermined. The CDR3 extends over 12 amino acids. Trimming removed 2 bases at V and 8 bases at J, with 7 bases between. The germline V gene encodes CDR1 MNHNS and CDR2 SASEGT. The CDR3 spells CASSEIGYEQFF. In DNA form, the CDR3 reads TGTGCCAGCAGTGAAATCGGGTATGAGCAGTTCTTC.

The chain employs TRBV10-3 and TRBJ1-2; maybe TRBD1 (6 bases). The CDR3 has 12 residues. Germline CDR1 is ENHRY and CDR2 is SYGVKD. The ends were cut back, 5 bases at V and 4 bases at J, with 8 bases in the middle. CDR3 loop: CAISQDSYGYTF. CDR3 sequence (DNA): TGTGCCATCAGTCAGGACAGCTATGGCTACACCTTC.

The chain is built from TRBV9 and TRBJ2-2; D unclear. Per the germline V gene, CDR1 is SGDLS and CDR2 is YYNGEE. This CDR3 region has 13 residues. V lost 1 base, J lost 4 bases, and 5 bases lay in between. Here the CDR3 reads CASSVTGTGELFF. For the CDR3, the DNA is TGTGCCAGCAGCGTAACCGGCACCGGGGAGCTGTTTTTT.

The rearrangement joins TRBV25-1 to TRBJ2-2; D is undetermined. CDR3 length: 15 amino acids. Trimming cost V 4 bases and J 6 bases, with 15 bases left between them. Germline CDR1 and CDR2: MGHDK and SYGVNS. The CDR3 DNA reads as TGTGCCAGCAGTGCCTTCGGATTCGACTCCGGGGAGCTGTTTTTT. Translating it yields CASSAFGFDSGELFF.

Only one count was recorded for this clone. The V gene is TRBV6-5, the J gene TRBJ2-5, with a tentative D call TRBD2 (7 bases). Trimming removed 1 base at V and 5 bases at J, with 14 bases between. The CDR3 loop spans 15 amino acids. Germline loops: CDR1 MNHEY, CDR2 SVGAGI. CDR3 amino acids: CASSYFGGARETQYF. The DNA of the CDR3 is TGTGCCAGCAGTTACTTTGGGGGGGCTAGGGAGACCCAGTACTTC.

The chain has TRBV12-3 or TRBV12-4 and TRBJ1-3, with D hard to call. The CDR3 covers 13 residues. With 8 bases removed from V and 0 bases from J, the gap between germline ends came to 8 bases. CDR3 in DNA: TGTGCCAGCGGGAGGGACTCTGGAAACACCATATATTTT. Protein product: CASGRDSGNTIYF.

This chain uses TRBV4-3 with TRBJ2-1; D perhaps matches TRBD1 (6 bases). This CDR3 comprises 18 residues. Trimming took off 1 base at V and 6 bases at J, with 22 bases between the two ends. The germline V gene encodes CDR1 LGHNA and CDR2 YSLEER. Here the CDR3 reads CASSQAFLRDTEFNEQFF. The CDR3 coding sequence is TGCGCCAGCAGCCAAGCATTCCTTCGGGACACGGAATTCAATGAGCAGTTCTTC.

The chain couples TRBV5-1 to TRBJ1-4; 7 bases line up with TRBD1. There are 15 residues in the CDR3. Germline V gene data show CDR1 as SGHRS and CDR2 as YFSETQ. V was clipped by 1 base and J by 2 bases; unmatched bases: 2. The CDR3 sequence is CASSLLQGTNEKLFF. CDR3 DNA sequence: TGCGCCAGCAGCTTGCTACAGGGGACTAATGAAAAACTGTTTTTT.

The V gene is TRBV19, the J gene TRBJ1-5; the match to TRBD1 covers 11 bases. The CDR3 contains 14 residues. CDR1 LNHDA and CDR2 SQIVND come from the germline V gene (reference sequence). V shed 8 bases, J shed 5 bases, and the junction held 5 bases outside the gene matches. CDR3 nucleotides: TGTGCCAGTTCCGGGACAGGGGGGTATCAGCCCCAGCATTTT. Its protein product is CASSGTGGYQPQHF.

The chain couples TRBV30 to TRBJ1-1, with D possibly TRBD1 on 6 matching bases. Germline V gene lookup returns CDR1 GTSNPN and CDR2 SVGIG (reference sequence). The CDR3 totals 14 residues. The V end was cut by 3 bases, the J end by 0 bases, with 11 bases between. CDR3 region: CAWRGHLMNTEAFF. For the CDR3, the DNA is TGTGCCTGGAGGGGACACCTCATGAACACTGAAGCTTTCTTT.

The chain has TRBV2 and TRBJ1-1; possible D gene TRBD1, 5 bases. The ends were cut back, 3 bases at V and 1 base at J, with 6 bases in the middle. This CDR3 spans 13 amino acids. CDR1 and CDR2 from the germline V gene are SNHLY and FYNNEI. In DNA form, the CDR3 reads TGTGCCAGCAGTGAGACAGCGAACACTGAAGCTTTCTTT. It is translated as CASSETANTEAFF. The entire variable domain, with the rest obtained from reference TRBV2 and TRBJ1-1, is as follows: EPEVTQTPSHQVTQMGQEVILRCVPISNHLYFYWYRQILGQKVEFLVSFYNNEISEKSEIFDDQFSVERPDGSNFTLKIRSTKLEDSAMYFCASSETANTEAFFGQGTRLTVV.

The genes are TRBV1 and TRBJ2-7; the DNA was not compared with TRBD2, the D call given in the table. TRBV1 is labeled a pseudogene. The CDR3 is made up of 15 amino acids. The CDR3: CTSSRGYLSSYEQYF. For the CDR3, the DNA is TGCACCAGCAGTCGAGGGTACTTGAGCTCCTACGAGCAGTACTTC.

This clone was detected only a few times. This rearrangement joins TRBV6-2 or TRBV6-3 to TRBJ1-4; 7 bases agree with TRBD1. Losses at the gene ends were 2 bases for V and 0 bases for J; bases not matched to a gene: 9. The CDR3 contains 18 residues. Germline lookup yields CDR1 MNHEY and CDR2 SVGEGT. CDR3 DNA sequence: TGTGCCAGCAGTTACCGGAACCGGGACAGTGCAACTAATGAAAAACTGTTTTTT. This codes for CASSYRNRDSATNEKLFF.

V and J are TRBV10-3 and TRBJ1-2; TRBD1 aligns across 9 bases. Trimming removed 0 bases from V and 4 bases from J; junction bases left unmatched: 0. CDR1 is ENHRY, CDR2 SYGVKD, per germline. The CDR3 covers 14 residues. The CDR3 region has the DNA TGTGCCATCAGTGAGTCGGACAGGGGCTATGGCTACACCTTC. Protein sequence: CAISESDRGYGYTF.

A word on this clone: The same CDR3 can be traced to other DNA sequences in this sample. The CDR3 DNA is TGTGCCAGCAGTGAACGGGGATCTGGAAACACCATATATTTT. It codes for CASSERGSGNTIYF. The chain carries TRBV2 and TRBJ1-3; D gene ambiguous. Germline V CDR1 and CDR2: SNHLY, FYNNEI. CDR3 length: 14 residues. The ends were cut back, 2 bases at V and 1 base at J, with 6 bases in the middle.

The chain combines TRBV7-2 with TRBJ2-3; 8 bases line up with TRBD2. Germline values: CDR1 SGHTA, CDR2 FQGNSA. V lost 4 bases and J lost 3; bases outside the gene matches: 3. The CDR3 consists of 14 residues. CDR3 loop: CASSSGLATDTQYF. The CDR3 bases are TGTGCCAGCAGCTCCGGACTAGCAACAGATACGCAGTATTTT.

This clone appeared a few times. Here the CDR3 DNA reads TGTGCCAGCAGCAGCGTCTCCTACGAGCAGTACTTC. Protein product: CASSSVSYEQYF. The chain is built from TRBV6-5 and TRBJ2-7; D uncertain. V was cut by 6 bases and J by 0 bases, with 6 bases left in between. This CDR3 spans 12 amino acids. The germline V gene encodes CDR1 MNHEY and CDR2 SVGAGI.

V gene TRBV5-8 combines with J gene TRBJ2-2; D uncertain. Looked up from germline, CDR1 is SGHTS and CDR2 is YDEGEE. The CDR3 spans 14 residues. V was shortened by 0 bases and J by 1 base, with 4 bases between the two germline ends. The CDR3 here is CASSLAGNTGELFF. The DNA for the CDR3 is TGTGCCAGCAGCTTGGCGGGGAACACCGGGGAGCTGTTTTTT.

The rearrangement links TRBV30 to TRBJ1-6; a possible D gene is TRBD1 (6 bases). Germline V gene sequence: CDR1 GTSNPN, CDR2 SVGIG (reference sequence). The CDR3 extends over 17 amino acids. The V gene lost 2 bases and the J gene lost 0 bases, with 14 bases spanning the gap. CDR3 sequence: CAWSPWGPSSYNSPLHF. In nucleotides, the CDR3 is TGTGCCTGGAGTCCGTGGGGGCCGAGCTCCTATAATTCACCCCTCCACTTT.

The V and J genes are TRBV19 and TRBJ2-5; D not resolved. The ends were cut back, 4 bases at V and 5 bases at J, with 17 bases in the middle. CDR3 length: 15 amino acids. CDR1 is LNHDA and CDR2 is SQIVND in the germline V gene (reference sequence). The CDR3 DNA is TGTGCCAGTAGTACTGCACTTGAACGTCGGGAGACCCAGTACTTC. It translates to CASSTALERRETQYF.

The V gene is TRBV2, the J gene TRBJ2-3; 12 bases are a match to TRBD2. The V gene's germline CDR1 is SNHLY and CDR2 FYNNEI. This CDR3 has 17 amino acids. The V segment lost 6 bases and the J segment 6 bases; nucleotides outside the gene matches: 13. The DNA of the CDR3 is TGTGCCAGCAGCGCTCGGGAACTAGCGGGGGGTATGGATACGCAGTATTTT. Protein product: CASSARELAGGMDTQYF. Full variable domain (missing parts from reference TRBV2 and TRBJ2-3): EPEVTQTPSHQVTQMGQEVILRCVPISNHLYFYWYRQILGQKVEFLVSFYNNEISEKSEIFDDQFSVERPDGSNFTLKIRSTKLEDSAMYFCASSARELAGGMDTQYFGPGTRLTVL.